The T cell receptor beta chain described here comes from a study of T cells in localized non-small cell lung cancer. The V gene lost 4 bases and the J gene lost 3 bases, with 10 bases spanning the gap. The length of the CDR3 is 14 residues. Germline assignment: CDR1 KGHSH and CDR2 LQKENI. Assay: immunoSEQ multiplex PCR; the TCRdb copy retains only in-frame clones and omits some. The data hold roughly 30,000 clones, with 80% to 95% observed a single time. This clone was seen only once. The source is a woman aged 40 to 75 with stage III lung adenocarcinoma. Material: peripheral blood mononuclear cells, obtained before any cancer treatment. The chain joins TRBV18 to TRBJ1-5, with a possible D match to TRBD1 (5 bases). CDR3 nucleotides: TGTGCCAGCTCACTCCAGGGAGTCAATCAGCCCCAGCATTTT. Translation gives CASSLQGVNQPQHF. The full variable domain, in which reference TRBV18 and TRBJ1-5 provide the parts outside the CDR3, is NAGVMQNPRHLVRRRGQEARLRCSPMKGHSHVYWYRQLPEEGLKFMVYLQKENIIDESGMPKERFSAEFPKEGPSILRIQQVVRGDSAAYFCASSLQGVNQPQHFGDGTRLSIL.